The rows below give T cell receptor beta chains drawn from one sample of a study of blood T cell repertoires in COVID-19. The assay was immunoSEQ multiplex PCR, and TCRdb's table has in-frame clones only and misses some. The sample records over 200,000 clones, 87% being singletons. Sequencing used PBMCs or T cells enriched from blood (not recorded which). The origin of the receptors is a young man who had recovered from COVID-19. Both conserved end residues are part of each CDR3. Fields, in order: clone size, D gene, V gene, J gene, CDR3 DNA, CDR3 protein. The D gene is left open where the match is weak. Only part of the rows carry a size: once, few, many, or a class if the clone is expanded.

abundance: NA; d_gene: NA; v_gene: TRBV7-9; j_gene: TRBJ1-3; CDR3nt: TGTGCCAGCAGCTTAGAAGTGAGCTCTGGAAACACCATATATTTT; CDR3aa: CASSLEVSSGNTIYF
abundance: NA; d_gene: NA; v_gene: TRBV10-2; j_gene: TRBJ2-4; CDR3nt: TGCGCCAGCAGGGACTTAGCCAAAAACATTCAGTACTTC; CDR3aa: CASRDLAKNIQYF
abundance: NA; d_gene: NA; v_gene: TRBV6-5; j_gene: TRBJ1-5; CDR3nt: TGTGCCAGCAGTTCCGGACGGGGTAGGTTACATTTT; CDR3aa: CASSSGRGRLHF
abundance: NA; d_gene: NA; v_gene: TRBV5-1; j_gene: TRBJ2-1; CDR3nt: TGCGCCAGCAGCAGTTACAGGGTGGACAATGAGCAGTTCTTC; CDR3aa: CASSSYRVDNEQFF
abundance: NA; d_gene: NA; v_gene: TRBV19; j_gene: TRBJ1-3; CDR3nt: TGTGCCAGTAGATCAAATGGAAACACCATATATTTT; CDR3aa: CASRSNGNTIYF
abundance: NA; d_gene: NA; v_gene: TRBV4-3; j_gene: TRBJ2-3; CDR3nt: TGCGCCAGCAGCCAAGAACCGGTAACAGATACGCAGTATTTT; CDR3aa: CASSQEPVTDTQYF
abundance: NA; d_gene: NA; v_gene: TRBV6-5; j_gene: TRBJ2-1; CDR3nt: TGTGCCAGCAGTTACACGCCTTGGAGCTCCTACAATGAGCAGTTCTTC; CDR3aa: CASSYTPWSSYNEQFF
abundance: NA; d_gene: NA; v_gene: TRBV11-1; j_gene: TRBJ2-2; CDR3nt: TGTGCCAGCAATCGAGCCGGGGAGCTGTTTTTT; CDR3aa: CASNRAGELFF
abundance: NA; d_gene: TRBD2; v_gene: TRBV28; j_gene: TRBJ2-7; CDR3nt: TGTGCCAGCAGTTTTTTAGCGGGAGCTTACGAGCAGTACTTC; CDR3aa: CASSFLAGAYEQYF
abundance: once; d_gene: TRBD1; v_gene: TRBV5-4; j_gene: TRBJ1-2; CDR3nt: TGTGCCAGCCAGCTCGGACAGGAGAACTATGGCTACACCTTC; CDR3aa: CASQLGQENYGYTF
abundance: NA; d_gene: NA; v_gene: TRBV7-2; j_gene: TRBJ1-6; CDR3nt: TGTGCCAGCAGCTTAGGAGTCTGGGCCTCCTATAATTCACCCCTCCACTTT; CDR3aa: CASSLGVWASYNSPLHF
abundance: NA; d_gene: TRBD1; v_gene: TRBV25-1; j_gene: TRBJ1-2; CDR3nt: TGTGCCAGCAGTGCCCACCCCGGGACAGGACTCTATGGCTACACCTTC; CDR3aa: CASSAHPGTGLYGYTF
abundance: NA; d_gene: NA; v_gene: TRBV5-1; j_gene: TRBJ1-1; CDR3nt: TGCGCCAGCAGGGGGAACGTAGGACAGAACACTGAAGCTTTCTTT; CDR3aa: CASRGNVGQNTEAFF
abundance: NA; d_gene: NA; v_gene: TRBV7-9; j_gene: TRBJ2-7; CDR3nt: TGTGCCAGCAGCGAGAGCTACGGGGAGCAGTACTTC; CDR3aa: CASSESYGEQYF
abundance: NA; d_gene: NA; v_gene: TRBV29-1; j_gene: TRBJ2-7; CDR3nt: TGCAGCGTGGGGACAAACCTCAACTACGAGCAGTACTTC; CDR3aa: CSVGTNLNYEQYF
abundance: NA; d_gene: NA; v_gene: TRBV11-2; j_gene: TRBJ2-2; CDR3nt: TGTGCCAGCAGCTCACCGGTTGCCGGGGAGCTGTTTTTT; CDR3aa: CASSSPVAGELFF
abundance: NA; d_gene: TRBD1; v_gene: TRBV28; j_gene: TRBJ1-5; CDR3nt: TGTGCCAGCAGTCGCCTCCATGGGACAGGGGGCGAACCCCAGCATTTT; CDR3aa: CASSRLHGTGGEPQHF
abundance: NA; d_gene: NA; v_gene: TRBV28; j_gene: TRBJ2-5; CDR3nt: TGTGCCACCTCAGAAGAGACCCAGTACTTC; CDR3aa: CATSEETQYF
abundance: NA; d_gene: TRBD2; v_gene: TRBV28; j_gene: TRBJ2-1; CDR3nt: TGTGCCAGCAGTTCGAGCGGGAGGGATTTTGGGGAGCAGTTCTTC; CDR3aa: CASSSSGRDFGEQFF
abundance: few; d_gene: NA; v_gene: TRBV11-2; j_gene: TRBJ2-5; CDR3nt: TGTGCCAGCAGCTTAGAACTTTGGGCAGGGAAAGGGGAGACCCAGTACTTC; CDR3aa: CASSLELWAGKGETQYF
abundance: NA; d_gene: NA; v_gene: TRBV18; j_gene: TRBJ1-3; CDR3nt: TGTGCCAGCTCACCATCTATAGGGGCCTCTGGAAACACCATATATTTT; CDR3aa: CASSPSIGASGNTIYF
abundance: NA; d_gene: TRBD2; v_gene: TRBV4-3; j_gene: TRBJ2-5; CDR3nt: TGCGCCAGCAGCCAAGATCGTCGCACGGGAGGGGCCCAGTACTTC; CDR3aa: CASSQDRRTGGAQYF
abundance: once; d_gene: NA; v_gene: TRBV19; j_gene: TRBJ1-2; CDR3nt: TGTGCCAGTAGTATAGTAGGGGCTAACTATGGCTACACCTTC; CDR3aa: CASSIVGANYGYTF